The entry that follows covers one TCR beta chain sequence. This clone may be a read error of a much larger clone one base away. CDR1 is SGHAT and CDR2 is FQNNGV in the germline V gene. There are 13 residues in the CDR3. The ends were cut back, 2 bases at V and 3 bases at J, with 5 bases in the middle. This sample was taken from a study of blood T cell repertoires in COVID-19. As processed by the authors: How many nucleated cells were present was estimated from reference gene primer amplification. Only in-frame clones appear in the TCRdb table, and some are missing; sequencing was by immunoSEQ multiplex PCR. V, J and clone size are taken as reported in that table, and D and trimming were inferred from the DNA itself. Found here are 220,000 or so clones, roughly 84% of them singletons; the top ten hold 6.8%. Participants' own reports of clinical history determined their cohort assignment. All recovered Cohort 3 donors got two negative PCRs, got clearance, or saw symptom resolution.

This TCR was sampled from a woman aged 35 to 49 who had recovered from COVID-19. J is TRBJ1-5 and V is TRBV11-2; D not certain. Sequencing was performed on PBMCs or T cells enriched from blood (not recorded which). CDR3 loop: CASSLQVNQPQHF. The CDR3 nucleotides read TGTGCCAGCAGCTTACAGGTCAATCAGCCCCAGCATTTT.